This record looks at one T cell receptor (beta chain) sequence and its context. The antigen is unknown. TCRdb keeps only in-frame clones here, not all; method: immunoSEQ multiplex PCR. Found here are over 400,000 clones, 89% of them singletons; the top ten hold around 2.6%. The treatment: 19 received Ad26.COV2.S at low or high dose, single or two shots; about 5 received placebo; per-sample allocation not given. At day 63 after the first vaccine or placebo injection, samples were drawn. A Boston adult aged 18-55 years was the donor. An Ad26 vector was used to express Wuhan-strain SARS-CoV-2 spike as the vaccine. Germline V lookup: CDR1 SGHTA, CDR2 FQGNSA. Trimming took off 7 bases at V and 7 bases at J, with 16 bases between the two ends. This CDR3 has 13 residues. The data were taken from a study of Ad26.COV2.S vaccination and SARS-CoV-2 variants. About the study: The study gave Ad26.COV2.S intramuscularly, once or twice 56 days apart.

Overall study findings and caveats: Across vaccine and placebo recipients, the breadth of non-spike TCRs was similar.

The sequence derives from a person aged 18-65 years who received the Ad26.COV2.S COVID-19 vaccine or a placebo. The rearrangement joins TRBV7-2 to TRBJ1-2; the D gene is possibly TRBD1 (5 bases). The specimen was peripheral blood, collected in a trial of Ad26.COV2.S vaccine versus placebo. CDR3 residues: CASKGWADRGYTF. The DNA of the CDR3 is TGTGCCAGCAAGGGGTGGGCAGACCGTGGCTACACCTTC.